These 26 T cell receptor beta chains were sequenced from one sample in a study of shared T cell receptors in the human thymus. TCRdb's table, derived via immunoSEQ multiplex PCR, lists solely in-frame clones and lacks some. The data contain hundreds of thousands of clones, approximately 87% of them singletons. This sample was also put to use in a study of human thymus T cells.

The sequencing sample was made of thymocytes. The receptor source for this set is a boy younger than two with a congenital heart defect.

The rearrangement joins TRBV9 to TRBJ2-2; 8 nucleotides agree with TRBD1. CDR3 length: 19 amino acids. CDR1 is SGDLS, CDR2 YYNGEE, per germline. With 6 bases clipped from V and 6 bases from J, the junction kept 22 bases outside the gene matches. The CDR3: CASTIGQGDDPLGPGELFF. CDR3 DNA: TGTGCCAGCACTATCGGACAGGGCGATGACCCGTTGGGACCCGGGGAGCTGTTTTTT.

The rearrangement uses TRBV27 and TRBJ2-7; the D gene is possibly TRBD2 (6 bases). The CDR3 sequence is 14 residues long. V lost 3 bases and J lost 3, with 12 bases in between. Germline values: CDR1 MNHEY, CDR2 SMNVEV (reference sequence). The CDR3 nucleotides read TGTGCCAGCAGTTTTGGGACTCCACACTACGAGCAGTACTTC. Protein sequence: CASSFGTPHYEQYF.

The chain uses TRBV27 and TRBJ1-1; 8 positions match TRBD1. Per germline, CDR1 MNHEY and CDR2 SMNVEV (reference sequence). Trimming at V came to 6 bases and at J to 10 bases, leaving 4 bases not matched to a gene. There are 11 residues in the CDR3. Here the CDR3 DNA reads TGTGCCAGCAGCGACAGGGGTGGAGCTTTCTTT. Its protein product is CASSDRGGAFF.

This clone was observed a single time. CDR3 in DNA: TGTGCCAGCAGCCCCCGGGGGGGCCTGAACACTGAAGCTTTCTTT. It is translated as CASSPRGGLNTEAFF. The V call is TRBV11-2, the J call TRBJ1-1, with D possibly TRBD1 on 6 matching bases. Deletions cut 5 bases from V and 0 bases from J, with 13 bases between. CDR3 length: 15 residues. Per germline, CDR1 SGHAT and CDR2 FQNNGV. Filled out from reference TRBV11-2 and TRBJ1-1, the complete variable domain reads EAGVAQSPRYKIIEKRQSVAFWCNPISGHATLYWYQQILGQGPKLLIQFQNNGVVDDSQLPKDRFSAERLKGVDSTLKIQPAKLEDSAVYLCASSPRGGLNTEAFFGQGTRLTVV.

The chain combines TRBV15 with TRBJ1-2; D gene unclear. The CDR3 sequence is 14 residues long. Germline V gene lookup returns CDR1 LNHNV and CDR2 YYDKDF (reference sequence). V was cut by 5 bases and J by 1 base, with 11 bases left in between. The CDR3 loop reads CATSSPRVNYGYTF. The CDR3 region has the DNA TGTGCCACCAGCTCTCCTCGGGTTAACTATGGCTACACCTTC.

CDR3 DNA: TGCAGCGCCTGGGGGCGAGGGGCCAACGTCCTGACTTTC. The encoded protein is CSAWGRGANVLTF. J is TRBJ2-6 and V is TRBV29-1; tentative D call: TRBD1 (6 bases). Trimming shortened V by 7 bases and J by 4 bases, and 11 bases separated the two germline ends. There are 13 residues in the CDR3. Germline CDR1 SQVTM, CDR2 ANQGSEA.

CDR3 coding DNA: TGTGCCAGCAGTTTTAGGGGGGGGCAACAGCCCCAGCATTTT. Translated, it gives CASSFRGGQQPQHF. The chain combines TRBV28 with TRBJ1-5; perhaps TRBD1 as D (6 bases). The CDR3 covers 14 residues. Germline values: CDR1 MDHEN, CDR2 SYDVKM. V lost 3 bases to trimming and J lost 7 bases, with 13 bases between them.

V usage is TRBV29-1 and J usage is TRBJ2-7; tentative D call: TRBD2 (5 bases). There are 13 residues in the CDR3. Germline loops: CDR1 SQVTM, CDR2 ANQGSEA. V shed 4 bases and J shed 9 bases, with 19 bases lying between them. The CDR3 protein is CSVVREKHVGQYF. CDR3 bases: TGCAGCGTTGTGAGGGAGAAACACGTTGGGCAGTACTTC.

Written as DNA, the CDR3 is TGTGCCAGCAGCTCATTACCCCGGGACACTGAAGCTTTCTTT. This translates into CASSSLPRDTEAFF. The V call is TRBV7-9, the J call TRBJ1-1, with D uncertain. The germline V gene has CDR1 SEHNR and CDR2 FQNEAQ (reference sequence). Deletions cut 4 bases from V and 3 bases from J, with 12 bases between. The CDR3 extends over 14 amino acids. The entire variable domain, with the rest obtained from reference TRBV7-9 and TRBJ1-1, is as follows: DTGVSQNPRHKITKRGQNVTFRCDPISEHNRLYWYRQTLGQGPEFLTYFQNEAQLEKSRLLSDRFSAERPKGSFSTLEIQRTEQGDSAMYLCASSSLPRDTEAFFGQGTRLTVV.

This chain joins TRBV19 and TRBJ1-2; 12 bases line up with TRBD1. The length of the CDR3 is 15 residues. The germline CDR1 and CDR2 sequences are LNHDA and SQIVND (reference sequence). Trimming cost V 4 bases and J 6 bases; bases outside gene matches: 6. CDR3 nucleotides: TGTGCCAGTAGTACCTCGGGACAGGGGGCAGATGGCTACACCTTC. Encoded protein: CASSTSGQGADGYTF.

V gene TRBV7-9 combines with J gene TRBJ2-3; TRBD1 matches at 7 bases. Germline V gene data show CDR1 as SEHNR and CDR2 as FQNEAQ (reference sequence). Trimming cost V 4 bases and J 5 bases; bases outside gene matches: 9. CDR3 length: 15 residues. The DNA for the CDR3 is TGTGCCAGCAGCTCGGCCTGGGGACAGAAAGATACGCAGTATTTT. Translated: CASSSAWGQKDTQYF. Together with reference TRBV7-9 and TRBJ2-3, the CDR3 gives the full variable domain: DTGVSQNPRHKITKRGQNVTFRCDPISEHNRLYWYRQTLGQGPEFLTYFQNEAQLEKSRLLSDRFSAERPKGSFSTLEIQRTEQGDSAMYLCASSSAWGQKDTQYFGPGTRLTVL.

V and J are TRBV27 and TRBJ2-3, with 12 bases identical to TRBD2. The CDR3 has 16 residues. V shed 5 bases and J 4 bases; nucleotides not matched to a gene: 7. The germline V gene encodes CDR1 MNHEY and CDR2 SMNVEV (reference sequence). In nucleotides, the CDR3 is TGTGCCAGCAGTGCCTGGACTAGCGGGGAAGCAGATACGCAGTATTTT. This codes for CASSAWTSGEADTQYF.

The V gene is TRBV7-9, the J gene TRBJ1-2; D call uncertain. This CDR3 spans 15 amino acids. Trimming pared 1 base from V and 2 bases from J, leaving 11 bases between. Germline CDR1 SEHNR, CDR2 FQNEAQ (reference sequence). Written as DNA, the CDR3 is TGTGCCAGCAGCTTAGTAGGAGCGGAAAACTATGGCTACACCTTC. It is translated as CASSLVGAENYGYTF.

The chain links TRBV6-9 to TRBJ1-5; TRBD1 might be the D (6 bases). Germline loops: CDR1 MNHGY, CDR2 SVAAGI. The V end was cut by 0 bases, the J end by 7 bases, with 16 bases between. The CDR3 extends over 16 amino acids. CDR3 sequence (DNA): TGTGCCAGCAGTTATTCGAGTACAGGGATGGAGCAGCCCCAGCATTTT. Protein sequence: CASSYSSTGMEQPQHF.

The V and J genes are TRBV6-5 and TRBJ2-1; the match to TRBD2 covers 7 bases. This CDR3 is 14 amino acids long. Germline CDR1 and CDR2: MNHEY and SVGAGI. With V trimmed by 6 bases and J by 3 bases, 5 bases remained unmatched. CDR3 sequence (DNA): TGTGCCAGCAGGGTGGGCGGGGGCTACAATGAGCAGTTCTTC. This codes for CASRVGGGYNEQFF.

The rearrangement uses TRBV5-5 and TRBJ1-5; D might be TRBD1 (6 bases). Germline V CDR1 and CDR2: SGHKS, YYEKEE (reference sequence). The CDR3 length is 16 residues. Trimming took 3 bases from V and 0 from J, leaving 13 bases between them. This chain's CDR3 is CASSSQGPNSNQPQHF. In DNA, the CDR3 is TGTGCCAGCAGCTCACAGGGCCCGAATAGCAATCAGCCCCAGCATTTT.

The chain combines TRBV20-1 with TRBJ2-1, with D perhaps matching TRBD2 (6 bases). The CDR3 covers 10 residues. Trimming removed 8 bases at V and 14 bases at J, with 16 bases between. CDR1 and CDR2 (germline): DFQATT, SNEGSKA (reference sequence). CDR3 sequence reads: CSYGRDSKFF. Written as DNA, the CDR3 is TGCAGTTACGGTAGGGACTCGAAGTTCTTC.

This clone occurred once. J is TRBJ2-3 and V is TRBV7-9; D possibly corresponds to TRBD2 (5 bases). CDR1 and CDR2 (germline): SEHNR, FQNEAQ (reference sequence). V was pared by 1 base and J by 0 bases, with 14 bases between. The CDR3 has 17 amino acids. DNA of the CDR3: TGTGCCAGCAGCTTAGTGACGGGGAACCCTAGCACAGATACGCAGTATTTT. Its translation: CASSLVTGNPSTDTQYF.

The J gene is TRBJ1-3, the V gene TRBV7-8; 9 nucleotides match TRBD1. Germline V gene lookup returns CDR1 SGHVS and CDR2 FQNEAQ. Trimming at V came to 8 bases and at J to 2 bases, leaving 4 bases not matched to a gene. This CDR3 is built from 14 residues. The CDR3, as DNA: TGTGCCAGCGCCAGACAGGGGGCTGGAAACACCATATATTTT. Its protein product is CASARQGAGNTIYF. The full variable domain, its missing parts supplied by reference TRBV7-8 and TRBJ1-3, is GAGVSQSPRYKVAKRGQDVALRCDPISGHVSLFWYQQALGQGPEFLTYFQNEAQLDKSGLPSDRFFAERPEGSVSTLKIQRTQQEDSAVYLCASARQGAGNTIYFGEGSWLTVV.

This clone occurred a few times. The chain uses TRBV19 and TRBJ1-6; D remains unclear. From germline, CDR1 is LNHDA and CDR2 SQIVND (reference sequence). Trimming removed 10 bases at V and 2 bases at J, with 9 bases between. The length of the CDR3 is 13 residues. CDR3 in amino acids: CATGRAYNSPLHF. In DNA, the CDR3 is TGTGCCACTGGGAGGGCCTATAATTCACCCCTCCACTTT.

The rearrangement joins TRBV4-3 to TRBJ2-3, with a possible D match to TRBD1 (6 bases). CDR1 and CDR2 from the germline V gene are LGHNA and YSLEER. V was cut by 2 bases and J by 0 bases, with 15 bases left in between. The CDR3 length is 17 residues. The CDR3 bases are TGCGCCAGCAGCCAATCCGGACAGTACCCTAGCACAGATACGCAGTATTTT. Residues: CASSQSGQYPSTDTQYF.

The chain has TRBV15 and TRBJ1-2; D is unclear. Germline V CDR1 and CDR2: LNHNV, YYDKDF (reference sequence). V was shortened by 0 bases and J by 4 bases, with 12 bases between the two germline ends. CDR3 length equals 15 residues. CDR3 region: CATSREFPGGYGYTF. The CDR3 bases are TGTGCCACCAGCAGAGAGTTTCCGGGAGGCTATGGCTACACCTTC.

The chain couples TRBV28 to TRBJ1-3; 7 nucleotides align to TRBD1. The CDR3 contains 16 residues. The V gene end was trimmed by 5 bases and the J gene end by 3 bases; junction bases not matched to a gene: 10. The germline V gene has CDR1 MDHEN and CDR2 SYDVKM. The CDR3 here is CASSSGQVQVGNTIYF. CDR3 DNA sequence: TGTGCCAGCAGTAGCGGACAGGTACAGGTTGGAAACACCATATATTTT.

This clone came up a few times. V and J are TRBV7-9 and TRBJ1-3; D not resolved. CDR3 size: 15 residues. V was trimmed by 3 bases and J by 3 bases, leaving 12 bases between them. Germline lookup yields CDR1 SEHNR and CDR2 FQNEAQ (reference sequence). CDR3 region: CASSLGVGDGNTIYF. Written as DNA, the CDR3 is TGTGCCAGCAGCTTGGGAGTTGGGGATGGAAACACCATATATTTT.

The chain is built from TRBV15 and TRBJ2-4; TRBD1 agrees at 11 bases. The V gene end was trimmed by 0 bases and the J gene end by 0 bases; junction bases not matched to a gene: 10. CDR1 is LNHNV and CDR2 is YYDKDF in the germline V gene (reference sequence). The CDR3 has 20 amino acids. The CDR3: CATSRDRDRGSILAKNIQYF. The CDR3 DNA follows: TGTGCCACCAGCAGAGACCGGGACAGGGGGTCCATTTTAGCCAAAAACATTCAGTACTTC.

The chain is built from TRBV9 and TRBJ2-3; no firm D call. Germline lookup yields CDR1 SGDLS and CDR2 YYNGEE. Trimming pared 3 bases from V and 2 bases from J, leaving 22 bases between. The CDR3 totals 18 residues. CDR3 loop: CASSAKLLYSLDTDTQYF. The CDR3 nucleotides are TGTGCCAGCAGCGCGAAGTTACTGTACAGCCTGGACACAGATACGCAGTATTTT.